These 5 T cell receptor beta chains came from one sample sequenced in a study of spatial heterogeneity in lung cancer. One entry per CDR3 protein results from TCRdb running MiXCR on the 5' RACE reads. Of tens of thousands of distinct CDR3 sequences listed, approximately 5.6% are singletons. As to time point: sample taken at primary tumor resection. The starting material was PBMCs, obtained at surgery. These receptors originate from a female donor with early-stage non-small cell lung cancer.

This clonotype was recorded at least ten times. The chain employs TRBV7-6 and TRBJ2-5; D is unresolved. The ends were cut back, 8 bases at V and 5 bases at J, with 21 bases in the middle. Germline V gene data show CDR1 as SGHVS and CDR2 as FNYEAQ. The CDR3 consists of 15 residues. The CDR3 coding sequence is TGTGCCAGCGGCGTCGGCCAACGCATATCGGAGACCCAGTACTTC. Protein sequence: CASGVGQRISETQYF.

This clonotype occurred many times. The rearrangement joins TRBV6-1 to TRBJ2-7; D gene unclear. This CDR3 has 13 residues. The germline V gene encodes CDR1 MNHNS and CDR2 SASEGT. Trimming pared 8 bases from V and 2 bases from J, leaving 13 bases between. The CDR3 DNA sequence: TGTGCCAGCGGCGACTTACCGACCTACGAGCAGTACTTC. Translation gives CASGDLPTYEQYF.

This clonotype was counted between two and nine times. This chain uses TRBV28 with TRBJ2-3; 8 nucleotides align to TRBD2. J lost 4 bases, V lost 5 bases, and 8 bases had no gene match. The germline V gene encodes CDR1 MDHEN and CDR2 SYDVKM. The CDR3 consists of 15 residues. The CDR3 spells CASSPIAGKADTQYF. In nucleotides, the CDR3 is TGTGCCAGCAGTCCCATAGCGGGGAAGGCAGATACGCAGTATTTT.

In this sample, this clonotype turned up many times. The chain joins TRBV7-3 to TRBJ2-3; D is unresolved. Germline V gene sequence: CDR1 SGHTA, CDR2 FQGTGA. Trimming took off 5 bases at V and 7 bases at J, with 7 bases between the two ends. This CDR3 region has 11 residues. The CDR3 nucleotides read TGTGCCAGCAGCCCTGGGAATACGCAGTATTTT. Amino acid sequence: CASSPGNTQYF.

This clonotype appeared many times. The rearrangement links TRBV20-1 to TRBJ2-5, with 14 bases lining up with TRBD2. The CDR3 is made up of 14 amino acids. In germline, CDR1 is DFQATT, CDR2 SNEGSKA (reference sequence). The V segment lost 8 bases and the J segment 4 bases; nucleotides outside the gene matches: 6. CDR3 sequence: CSSTSGGVIETQYF. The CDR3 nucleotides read TGCAGTTCGACTAGCGGGGGGGTGATAGAGACCCAGTACTTC.